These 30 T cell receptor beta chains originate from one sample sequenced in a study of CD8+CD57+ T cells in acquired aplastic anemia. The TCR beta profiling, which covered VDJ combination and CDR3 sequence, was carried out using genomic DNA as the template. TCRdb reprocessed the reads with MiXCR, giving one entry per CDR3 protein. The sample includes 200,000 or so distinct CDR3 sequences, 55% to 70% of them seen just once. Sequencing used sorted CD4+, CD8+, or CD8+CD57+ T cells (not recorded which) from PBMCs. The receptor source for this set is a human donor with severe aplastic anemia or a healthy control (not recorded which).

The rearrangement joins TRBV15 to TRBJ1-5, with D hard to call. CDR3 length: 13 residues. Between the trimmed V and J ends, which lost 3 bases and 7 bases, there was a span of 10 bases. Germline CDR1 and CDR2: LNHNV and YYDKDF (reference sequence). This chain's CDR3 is CATSSSQWQPQHF. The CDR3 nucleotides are TGTGCCACCAGCAGCTCACAGTGGCAGCCCCAGCATTTT.

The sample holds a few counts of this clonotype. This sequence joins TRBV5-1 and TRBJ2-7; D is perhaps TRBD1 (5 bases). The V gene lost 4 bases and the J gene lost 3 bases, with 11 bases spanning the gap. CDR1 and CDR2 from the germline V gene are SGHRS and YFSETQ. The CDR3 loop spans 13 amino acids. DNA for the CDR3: TGCGCCAGCAGCATCACCCAGGGCTACGAGCAGTACTTC. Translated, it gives CASSITQGYEQYF.

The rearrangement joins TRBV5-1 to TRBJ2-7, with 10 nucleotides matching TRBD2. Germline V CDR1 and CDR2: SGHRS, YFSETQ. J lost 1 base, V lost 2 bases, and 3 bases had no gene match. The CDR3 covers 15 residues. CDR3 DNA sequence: TGCGCCAGCAGCTTCCGGACTAGCGGTTCCTACGAGCAGTACTTC. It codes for CASSFRTSGSYEQYF.

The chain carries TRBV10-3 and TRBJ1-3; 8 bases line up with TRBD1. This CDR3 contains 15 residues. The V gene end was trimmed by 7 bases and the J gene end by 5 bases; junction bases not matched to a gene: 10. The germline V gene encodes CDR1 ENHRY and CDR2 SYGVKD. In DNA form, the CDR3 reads TGTGCCATCATTTCGACAGGGGAGACGCGAAACACCATATATTTT. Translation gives CAIISTGETRNTIYF.

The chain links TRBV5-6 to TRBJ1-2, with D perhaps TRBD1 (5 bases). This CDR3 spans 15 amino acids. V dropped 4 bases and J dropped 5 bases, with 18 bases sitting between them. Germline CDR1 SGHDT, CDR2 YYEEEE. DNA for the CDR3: TGTGCCAGCAGCCCTGGGGGGGTGACAGAGTATGGCTACACCTTC. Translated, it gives CASSPGGVTEYGYTF.

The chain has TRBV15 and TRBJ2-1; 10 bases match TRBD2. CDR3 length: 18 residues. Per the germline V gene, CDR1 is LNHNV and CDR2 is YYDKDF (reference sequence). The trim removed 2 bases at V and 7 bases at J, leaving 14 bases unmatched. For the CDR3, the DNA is TGTGCCACCAGCAGAAATGGGGGCCTAGCGGGAGTGCAGAATGAGCAGTTCTTC. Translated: CATSRNGGLAGVQNEQFF.

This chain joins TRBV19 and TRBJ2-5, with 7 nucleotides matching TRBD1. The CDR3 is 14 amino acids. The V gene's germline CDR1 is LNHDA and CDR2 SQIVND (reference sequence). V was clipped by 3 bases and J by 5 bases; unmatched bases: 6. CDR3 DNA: TGTGCCAGTAGTATGGCAGGGGGATACGAGACCCAGTACTTC. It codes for CASSMAGGYETQYF.

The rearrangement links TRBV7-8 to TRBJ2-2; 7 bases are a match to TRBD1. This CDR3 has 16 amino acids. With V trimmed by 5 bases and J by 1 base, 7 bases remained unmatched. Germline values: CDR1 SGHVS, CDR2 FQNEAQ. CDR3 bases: TGTGCCAGCAGCCCCACAGGGGTCCAGAACACCGGGGAGCTGTTTTTT. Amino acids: CASSPTGVQNTGELFF.

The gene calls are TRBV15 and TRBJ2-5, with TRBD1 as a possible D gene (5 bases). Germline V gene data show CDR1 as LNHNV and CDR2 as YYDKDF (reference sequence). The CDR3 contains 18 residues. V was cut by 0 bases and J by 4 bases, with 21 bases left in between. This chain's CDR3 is CATSRDGPGSGRRETQYF. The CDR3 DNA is TGTGCCACCAGCAGAGACGGGCCAGGGTCGGGCCGGAGAGAGACCCAGTACTTC.

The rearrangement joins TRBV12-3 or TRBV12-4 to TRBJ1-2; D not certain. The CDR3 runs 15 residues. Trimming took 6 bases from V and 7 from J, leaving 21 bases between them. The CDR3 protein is CASRSSVANLGGYTF. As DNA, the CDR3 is TGTGCCAGCAGATCAAGTGTAGCCAATCTGGGTGGCTACACCTTC.

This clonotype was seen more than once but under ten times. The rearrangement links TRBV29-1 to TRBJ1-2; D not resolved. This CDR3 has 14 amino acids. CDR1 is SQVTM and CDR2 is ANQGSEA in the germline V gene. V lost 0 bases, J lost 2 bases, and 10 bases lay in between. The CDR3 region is CSVEDPGINYGYTF. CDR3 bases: TGCAGCGTTGAAGATCCGGGCATAAACTATGGCTACACCTTC.

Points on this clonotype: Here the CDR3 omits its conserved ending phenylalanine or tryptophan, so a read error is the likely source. This chain's CDR3 is CSAIGQDHSSYGYTS. CDR3 nucleotides: TGCAGTGCTATAGGACAGGATCATTCCTCCTATGGCTACACCTCC. This chain joins TRBV20-1 and TRBJ1-2; 7 bases line up with TRBD1. The CDR3 has 15 amino acids. The germline V gene has CDR1 DFQATT and CDR2 SNEGSKA (reference sequence). V shed 4 bases, J shed 4 bases, and the junction held 12 bases outside the gene matches.

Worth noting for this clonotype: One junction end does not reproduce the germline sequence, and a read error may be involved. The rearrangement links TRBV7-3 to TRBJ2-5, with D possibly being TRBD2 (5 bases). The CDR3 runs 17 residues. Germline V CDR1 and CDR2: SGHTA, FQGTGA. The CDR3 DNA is TGCGCCAGCAGCCAAGAAGGATCCCTAGCCTCTGCGGAGACCCAGTACTTC. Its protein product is CASSQEGSLASAETQYF.

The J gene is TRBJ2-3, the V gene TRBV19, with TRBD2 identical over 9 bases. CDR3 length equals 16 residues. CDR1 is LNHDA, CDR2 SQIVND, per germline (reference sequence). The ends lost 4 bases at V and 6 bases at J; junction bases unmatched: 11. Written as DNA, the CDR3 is TGTGCCAGTAGTACCTCGACTAGCGGTGTGGGTGATACGCAGTATTTT. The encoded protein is CASSTSTSGVGDTQYF.

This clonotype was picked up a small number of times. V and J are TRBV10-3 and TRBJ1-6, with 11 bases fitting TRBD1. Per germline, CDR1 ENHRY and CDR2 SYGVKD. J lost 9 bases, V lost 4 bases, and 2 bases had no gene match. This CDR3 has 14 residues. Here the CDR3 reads CAISGGTGGSPLHF. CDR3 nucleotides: TGTGCCATCAGTGGGGGGACAGGGGGTTCACCCCTCCACTTT.

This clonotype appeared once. The CDR3 nucleotides are TGTGCCAGCAGCCAAGGACTAGCGGGGGGGTTCTACCAAGAGACCCAGTACTTC. It is translated as CASSQGLAGGFYQETQYF. This sequence joins TRBV7-8 and TRBJ2-5; 15 positions match TRBD2. The CDR3 has 18 amino acids. With 5 bases clipped from V and 0 bases from J, the junction kept 7 bases outside the gene matches. Germline loops: CDR1 SGHVS, CDR2 FQNEAQ. The complete variable domain, with remaining parts taken from reference TRBV7-8 and TRBJ2-5, reads GAGVSQSPRYKVAKRGQDVALRCDPISGHVSLFWYQQALGQGPEFLTYFQNEAQLDKSGLPSDRFFAERPEGSVSTLKIQRTQQEDSAVYLCASSQGLAGGFYQETQYFGPGTRLLVL.

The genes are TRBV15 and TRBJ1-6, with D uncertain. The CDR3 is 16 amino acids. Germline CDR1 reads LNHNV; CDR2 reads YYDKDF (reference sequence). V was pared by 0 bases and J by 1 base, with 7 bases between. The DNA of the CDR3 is TGTGCCACCAGCAGAGATCCTCAGTCCTATAATTCACCCCTCCACTTT. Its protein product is CATSRDPQSYNSPLHF.

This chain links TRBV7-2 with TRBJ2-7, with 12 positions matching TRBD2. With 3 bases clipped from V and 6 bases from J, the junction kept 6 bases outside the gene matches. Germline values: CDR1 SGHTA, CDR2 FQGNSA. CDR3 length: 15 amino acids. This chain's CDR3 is CASSFTGTSGSEQYF. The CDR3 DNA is TGTGCCAGCAGCTTCACCGGGACTAGCGGGTCCGAGCAGTACTTC.

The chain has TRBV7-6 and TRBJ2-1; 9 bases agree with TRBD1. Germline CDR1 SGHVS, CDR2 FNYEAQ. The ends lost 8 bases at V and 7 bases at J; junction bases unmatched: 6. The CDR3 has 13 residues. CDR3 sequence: CASAGTGSNEQFF. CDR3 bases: TGTGCCAGCGCCGGGACAGGGAGTAATGAGCAGTTCTTC.

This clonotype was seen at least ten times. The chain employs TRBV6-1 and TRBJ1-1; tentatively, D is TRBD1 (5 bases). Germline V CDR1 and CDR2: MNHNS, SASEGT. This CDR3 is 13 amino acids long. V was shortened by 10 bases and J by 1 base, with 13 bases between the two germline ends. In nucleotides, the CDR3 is TGTGCCACCAGGGAGACAGAGAACACTGAAGCTTTCTTT. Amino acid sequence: CATRETENTEAFF.

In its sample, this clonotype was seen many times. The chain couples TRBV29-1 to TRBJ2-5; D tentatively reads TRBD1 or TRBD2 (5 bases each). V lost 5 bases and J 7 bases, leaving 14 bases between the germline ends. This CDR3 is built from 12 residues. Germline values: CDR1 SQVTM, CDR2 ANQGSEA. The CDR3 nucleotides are TGCAGCGTTATACAGAGTGGGGGGACCCAGTACTTC. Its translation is CSVIQSGGTQYF.

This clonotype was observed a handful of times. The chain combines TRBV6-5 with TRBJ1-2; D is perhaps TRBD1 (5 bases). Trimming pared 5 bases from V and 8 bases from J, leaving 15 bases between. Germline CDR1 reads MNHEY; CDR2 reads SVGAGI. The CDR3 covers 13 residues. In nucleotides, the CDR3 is TGTGCCAGCAGTCCACTTAGGACATACGGCTACACCTTC. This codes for CASSPLRTYGYTF.

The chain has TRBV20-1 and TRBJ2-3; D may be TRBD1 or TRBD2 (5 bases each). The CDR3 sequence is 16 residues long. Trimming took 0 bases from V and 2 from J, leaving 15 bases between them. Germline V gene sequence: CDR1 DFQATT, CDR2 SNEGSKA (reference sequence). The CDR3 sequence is CSARDSGTSDTDTQYF. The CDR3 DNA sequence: TGCAGTGCTAGAGATTCGGGGACGTCGGACACAGATACGCAGTATTTT.

The CDR3 reads CARGGDYTF. As DNA, the CDR3 is TGTGCCCGGGGGGGAGACTACACCTTC. The chain carries TRBV30 and TRBJ1-2; TRBD1 might be the D (5 bases). Per germline, CDR1 GTSNPN and CDR2 SVGIG (reference sequence). Trimming pared 8 bases from V and 10 bases from J, leaving 11 bases between. The CDR3 sequence is 9 residues long.

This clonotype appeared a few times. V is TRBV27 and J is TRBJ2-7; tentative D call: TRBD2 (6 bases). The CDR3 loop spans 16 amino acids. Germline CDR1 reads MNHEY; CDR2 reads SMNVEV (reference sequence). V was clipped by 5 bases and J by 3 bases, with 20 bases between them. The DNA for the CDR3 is TGTGCCAGCAGTCTCTCCATCGGGGAGGAAATCTACGAGCAGTACTTC. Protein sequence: CASSLSIGEEIYEQYF.

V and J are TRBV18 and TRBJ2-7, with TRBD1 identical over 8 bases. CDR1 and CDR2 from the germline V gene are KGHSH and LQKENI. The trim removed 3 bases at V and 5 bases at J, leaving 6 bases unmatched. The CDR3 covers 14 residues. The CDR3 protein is CASSPLDRDDEQYF. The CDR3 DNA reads TGTGCCAGCTCACCTCTGGACAGGGACGACGAGCAGTACTTC.

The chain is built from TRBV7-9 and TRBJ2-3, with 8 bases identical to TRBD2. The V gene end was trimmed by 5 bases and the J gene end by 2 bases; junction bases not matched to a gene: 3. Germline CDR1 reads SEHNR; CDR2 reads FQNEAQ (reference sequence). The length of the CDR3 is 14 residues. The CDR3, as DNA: TGTGCCAGCAGCGTACTAGCGGTCACAGATACGCAGTATTTT. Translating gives CASSVLAVTDTQYF.

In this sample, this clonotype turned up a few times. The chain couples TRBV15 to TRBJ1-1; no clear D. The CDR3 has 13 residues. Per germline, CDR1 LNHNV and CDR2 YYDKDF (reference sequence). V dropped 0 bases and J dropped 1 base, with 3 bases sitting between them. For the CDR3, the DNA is TGTGCCACCAGCAGAGAGTCGAACACTGAAGCTTTCTTT. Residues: CATSRESNTEAFF.

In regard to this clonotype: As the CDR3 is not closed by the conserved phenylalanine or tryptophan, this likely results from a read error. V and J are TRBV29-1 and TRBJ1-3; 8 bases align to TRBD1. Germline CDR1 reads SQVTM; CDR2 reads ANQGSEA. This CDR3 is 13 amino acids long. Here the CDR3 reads CSDPQGAGNTIYC. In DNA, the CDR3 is TGCAGCGACCCGCAGGGGGCTGGAAACACAATATATTGT.

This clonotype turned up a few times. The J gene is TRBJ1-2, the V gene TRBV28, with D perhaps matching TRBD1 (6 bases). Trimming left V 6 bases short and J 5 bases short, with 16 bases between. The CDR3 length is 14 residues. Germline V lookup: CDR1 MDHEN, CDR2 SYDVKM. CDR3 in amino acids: CASRIEGGGYGYTF. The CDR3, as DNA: TGTGCCAGCAGGATCGAGGGGGGAGGGTATGGCTACACCTTC.